This T cell receptor (beta chain) was observed in a study of early T cells in non-severe SARS-CoV-2 infection. Across the whole study: Bulk RNA from unsorted whole blood was sequenced; chains were unpaired. The study's findings and limits: VDJdb-based matching was biased toward anti-spike CD8 responses and missed private and CD4 specificities.

The J segment lost 12 bases and the V segment lost 0 bases, leaving 12 bases of the junction unmatched. Germline loops: CDR1 MNHEY, CDR2 SVGAGI. The CDR3 totals 15 residues. In its sample, this clonotype was seen a few times. Its matching antigen is unknown. Molecules of cDNA were individually given unique molecular identifiers that were attached to them. TCRdb re-derived calls from the 5' RACE reads in MiXCR, one entry per CDR3 protein. This table holds approximately 35,000 distinct CDR3 sequences, roughly 6% found once. V gene TRBV6-5 combines with J gene TRBJ2-7; 9 bases match TRBD1. This clonotype was obtained from an adult who was a healthcare worker with PCR-confirmed SARS-CoV-2 infection or an uninfected control (not recorded which). Material for sequencing was whole blood. In DNA, the CDR3 is TGTGCCAGCAGTTACTCCCCGCCGGGACAGGGAACGGGGTACTTC. Its translation: CASSYSPPGQGTGYF.